This TCR beta chain was sequenced during a study of regulatory and conventional T cells in RAG deficiency. There are a few counts of this clone. Its antigen is not identified. Overall study findings and caveats: Omenn syndrome and CID/AS patients had around 100-fold fewer unique Treg TCR beta sequences, versus roughly 10-fold elsewhere.

Measured with immunoSEQ multiplex PCR; TCRdb has only the in-frame clones, and not every one. The sample records about 7,800 clones, around 81% being singletons. The data also belong to a second study, concerning regulatory T cells. Per that study: The PCR used 52 TRBV and 13 TRBJ primers. Skewed V and J usage and few unique V-J pairs marked patient repertoires, most in Tregs.

This clonotype was sampled from a human donor in good health. Sequencing used CD8+ T cells sorted from blood.

The CDR3 sequence is CASSRTSGRLADTQYF. CDR3 DNA: TGTGCCAGCAGCAGGACTAGCGGGAGGTTAGCAGATACGCAGTATTTT. V and J are TRBV5-5 and TRBJ2-3; 14 bases map to TRBD2. Unmatched junction bases numbered 5, after V lost 4 bases and J lost 4 bases. This CDR3 is 16 amino acids long. Germline V gene sequence: CDR1 SGHKS, CDR2 YYEKEE (reference sequence).